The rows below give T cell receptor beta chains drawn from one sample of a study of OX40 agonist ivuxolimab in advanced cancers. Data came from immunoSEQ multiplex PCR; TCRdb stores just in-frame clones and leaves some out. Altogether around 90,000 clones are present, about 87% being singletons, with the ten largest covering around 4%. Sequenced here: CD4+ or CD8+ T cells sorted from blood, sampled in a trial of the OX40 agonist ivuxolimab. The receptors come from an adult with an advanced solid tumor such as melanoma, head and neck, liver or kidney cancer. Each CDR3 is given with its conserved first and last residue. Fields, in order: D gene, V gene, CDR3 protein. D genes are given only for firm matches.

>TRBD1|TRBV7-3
CASSFGQGRSPLHF
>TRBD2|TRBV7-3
CASSLRVAGNEQFF
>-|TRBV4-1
CASSQDDRRGELFF
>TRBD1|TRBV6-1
CASSDRPGGTQHF
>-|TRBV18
CASSPGAQTNEQFF
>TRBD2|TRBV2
CASSTSGQLADTQYF
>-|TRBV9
CASSVGAGATWSGNTIYF
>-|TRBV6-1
CASRRETGLNQPQHF
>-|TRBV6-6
CASREQVTYGYTF
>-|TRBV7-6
CASSLIMGGDTEAFF
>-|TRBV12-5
CASGLVPGWAEAFF
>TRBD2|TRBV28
CASSGSGTSGTGELFF
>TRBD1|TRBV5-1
CASQLPGGSGGYTF
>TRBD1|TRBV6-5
CASRGTGGHQPQHF
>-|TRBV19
CASSIDLVLSNEQFF
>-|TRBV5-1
CASTLQGRNTEAFF
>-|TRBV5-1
CASQPPGANVLTF
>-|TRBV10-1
CASSESANQPQHF
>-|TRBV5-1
CASSRGGLADTDTQYF
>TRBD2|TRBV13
CASSVKTSGVSTDTQYF
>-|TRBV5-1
CASSLATGSQETQYF
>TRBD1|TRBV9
CASSVGTASYSGANVLTF
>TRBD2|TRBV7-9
CASSGLAQETQYF
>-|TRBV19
CASSQRTGGELFF
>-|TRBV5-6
CASSSRSLAKNIQYF
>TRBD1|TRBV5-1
CASSSSGTAINYGYTF
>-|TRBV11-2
CASSLSSVRLLVYNEQFF
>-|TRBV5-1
CASSPDSISGELFF
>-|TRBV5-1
CASSLGRSSTGELFF
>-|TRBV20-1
CSASWGNEQFF
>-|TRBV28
CASSPLGSATNEKLFF
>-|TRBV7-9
CASTPGGWDTGELFF
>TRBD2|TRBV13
CASSLGLANTGELFF
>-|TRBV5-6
CASSLGIADYNEQFF
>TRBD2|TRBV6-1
CASGGLAGHEQYF
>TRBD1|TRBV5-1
CASSWGQGTTEAFF
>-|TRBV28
CASTRAGDTEAFF
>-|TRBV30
CAWSAGLYNEQFF
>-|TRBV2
CATLTDSSYEQYF
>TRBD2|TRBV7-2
CASSLLGLADNEQFF
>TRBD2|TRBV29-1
CSVGGTSGRETQYF